A single sample gave rise to the 3 T cell receptor delta chains below, sequenced in a study of delta chains in infants with herpesvirus infections. Reverse transcription of PBMC RNA used primers specific for the gamma and delta chains. TCRdb re-analyzed the RT-PCR reads via CATT. The sample lists over 1,500 delta-chain clones, 25% to 30% occurring once. This specimen was peripheral blood, taken at time point 3 of longitudinal follow-up. These receptors were taken from a human donor who was a Ugandan infant, either HIV-exposed or HIV-unexposed (not recorded which).

In this sample, this clone is large. V gene TRDV3 combines with J gene TRDJ1, with a weak D call TRDD2 (9 bases). This CDR3 has 21 amino acids. The germline V gene encodes CDR1 TVYSNPD and CDR2 GDNSRS (reference sequence). Trimming cost V 3 bases and J 0 bases, with 35 bases left between them. As DNA, the CDR3 is TGTGCCTTGCCCTCCTTCCTACGAAAAACTACTGGGGGTTGGTACACCGATAAACTCATCTTT. The encoded protein is CALPSFLRKTTGGWYTDKLIF.

J is TRDJ1 and V is TRDV2, with 11 bases aligning to TRDD3. Germline trimming cut 3 bases from V and 1 base from J; bases unmatched to any gene: 9. The CDR3 is made up of 17 amino acids. CDR1 and CDR2 (germline): GEAIGNYY, EKD. The CDR3 protein is CACDLLGDMAATDKLIF. The CDR3 region has the DNA TGTGCCTGTGACTTACTGGGGGATATGGCTGCCACCGATAAACTCATCTTT.

As regards this clone: A clone one base away is much larger, so this may be a read error. Other nucleotide sequences from this sample produce the same CDR3. The chain joins TRDV1 to TRDJ1; a possible D gene is TRDD2 (7 bases). Germline V gene lookup returns CDR1 TSWWSYY and CDR2 QGS. The CDR3 length is 23 residues. Between the trimmed V and J ends, which lost 2 bases and 4 bases, there was a span of 38 bases. DNA of the CDR3: TGTGCTCTTGGGGAAACGGTGTTCCTACGGTTGCCGGGGATCCGACCTAAGGGCGATAAACTCATCTTT. It specifies CALGETVFLRLPGIRPKGDKLIF.